The clone carrying this TCR beta chain was found many times. The CDR3 covers 12 residues. The germline V gene has CDR1 SGHTA and CDR2 FQGNSA. V shed 1 base and J shed 7 bases, with 8 bases lying between them. The data belong to a study of read filtering for tumor transcriptome and immune sequencing. Study at large: Transcriptome libraries were built from DNase-treated RNA.

Molecular barcoded adaptors covering alpha/delta and beta/gamma chains were used on approximately 400 ng RNA. One entry per CDR3 protein results from TCRdb running MiXCR on the reads. The sample carries over 80,000 distinct CDR3 sequences, 10% to 15% recorded once. This chain links TRBV7-2 with TRBJ2-7; tentatively, D is TRBD1 or TRBD2 (5 bases each). This TCR came from a donor aged 40 or over with multiple myeloma. Sequencing was done on a sample of a population of CD138-negative cells sorted from bone marrow. In DNA form, the CDR3 reads TGTGCCAGCAGCTTAGACTGGGGGGAGCAGTACTTC. Residues: CASSLDWGEQYF.